The 18 T cell receptor beta chains listed next were all sequenced from one sample in a study of blood T cell repertoires in COVID-19. Clones were sequenced by immunoSEQ multiplex PCR, and TCRdb holds only the in-frame ones, with some missing. The sample yields a few hundred thousand clones, more than 75% seen once. Sequencing was carried out using peripheral blood. These receptor sequences come from a woman aged 45-65 years who had recovered from COVID-19.

The chain recombines TRBV5-1 with TRBJ2-3, with TRBD1 as a possible D gene (5 bases). Trimming removed 0 bases from V and 5 bases from J, with 10 bases in between. CDR1 is SGHRS and CDR2 is YFSETQ in the germline V gene. This CDR3 is built from 14 residues. CDR3 sequence (DNA): TGCGCCAGCAGCTTGGGACAGCGAGTAGATACGCAGTATTTT. As protein: CASSLGQRVDTQYF.

This rearrangement joins TRBV5-4 to TRBJ2-3; D ambiguous. The CDR3 has 14 amino acids. V shed 0 bases and J shed 0 bases, with 5 bases lying between them. The V gene's germline CDR1 is SGHNT and CDR2 YYREEE (reference sequence). The CDR3 nucleotides are TGTGCCAGCAGCTTGGGCAGAAGCACAGATACGCAGTATTTT. Protein sequence: CASSLGRSTDTQYF.

The V call is TRBV6-4, the J call TRBJ1-2, with D possibly TRBD1 on 6 matching bases. Germline CDR1 reads MRHNA; CDR2 reads SNTAGT. V gave up 4 bases and J gave up 7 bases, with 22 bases separating them. CDR3 length: 16 residues. The CDR3 DNA follows: TGTGCCAGCAGTGGCCAACCGGGACAAACGATCAGTGGCTACACCTTC. As protein: CASSGQPGQTISGYTF.

V and J are TRBV5-8 and TRBJ1-5, with D tentatively TRBD1 (5 bases). Germline V lookup: CDR1 SGHTS, CDR2 YDEGEE. With 9 bases removed from V and 4 bases from J, the gap between germline ends came to 20 bases. This CDR3 has 15 residues. CDR3 sequence: CATEARQYGNQPQHF. The CDR3 region has the DNA TGTGCCACCGAGGCGAGACAGTATGGAAATCAGCCCCAGCATTTT.

Note on this clone: Other DNA sequences in the same sample also yield this CDR3. The chain joins TRBV6-2 or TRBV6-3 to TRBJ2-1; no clear D. Trimming cost V 5 bases and J 7 bases, with 6 bases left between them. In germline, CDR1 is MNHEY, CDR2 SVGEGT. CDR3 length equals 11 residues. The CDR3 nucleotides read TGTGCCAGCAGTCCCGGGAATGAGCAGTTCTTC. It codes for CASSPGNEQFF.

The V gene is TRBV5-1, the J gene TRBJ1-6, with a possible D match to TRBD1 (6 bases). The V gene lost 2 bases and the J gene lost 5 bases, with 11 bases spanning the gap. This CDR3 comprises 15 residues. Germline V gives CDR1 SGHRS, CDR2 YFSETQ. As DNA, the CDR3 is TGCGCCAGCAGCTTTTGGGGGGGCAATAATTCACCCCTCCACTTT. Protein: CASSFWGGNNSPLHF.

The gene calls are TRBV30 and TRBJ1-4, with 7 bases matching TRBD1. Germline V gives CDR1 GTSNPN, CDR2 SVGIG (reference sequence). Losses at the gene ends were 3 bases for V and 7 bases for J; bases not matched to a gene: 5. The CDR3 is 13 amino acids. The CDR3 sequence is CAWRIQGSEKLFF. The CDR3 nucleotides read TGTGCCTGGAGGATACAGGGGAGTGAAAAACTGTTTTTT.

The chain uses TRBV19 and TRBJ2-7; TRBD2 is a possible D gene (6 bases). From germline, CDR1 is LNHDA and CDR2 SQIVND (reference sequence). The CDR3 loop spans 14 amino acids. Trimming took 1 base from V and 4 from J, leaving 11 bases between them. The CDR3, as DNA: TGTGCCAGTAGTATAGGCGGCGGGGCTTACGAGCAGTACTTC. Translated: CASSIGGGAYEQYF.

The chain employs TRBV30 and TRBJ1-2; no clear D. Trimming took off 1 base at V and 2 bases at J, with 8 bases between the two ends. This CDR3 spans 13 amino acids. Looked up from germline, CDR1 is GTSNPN and CDR2 is SVGIG (reference sequence). Here the CDR3 DNA reads TGTGCCTGGAGTGCGACACTCAACTATGGCTACACCTTC. Translated: CAWSATLNYGYTF.

DNA of the CDR3: TGTGCCCCCAGAAGAGGTCACGGGGAGCTGTTTTTT. Its translation: CAPRRGHGELFF. This sequence joins TRBV28 and TRBJ2-2; D call uncertain. The CDR3 is made up of 12 amino acids. V gave up 11 bases and J gave up 7 bases, with 14 bases separating them. Germline V lookup: CDR1 MDHEN, CDR2 SYDVKM.

The chain recombines TRBV6-6 with TRBJ1-2, with 8 nucleotides matching TRBD1. CDR3 length: 13 amino acids. Germline V gene data show CDR1 as MNHNY and CDR2 as SVGAGI (reference sequence). The V gene end was trimmed by 4 bases and the J gene end by 8 bases; junction bases not matched to a gene: 6. CDR3 nucleotides: TGTGCCAGCAGTTCGGGGGACAGGCTCGGCTACACCTTC. Translation gives CASSSGDRLGYTF.

V is TRBV11-3 and J is TRBJ2-6, with TRBD1 matching over 7 bases. This CDR3 contains 15 residues. Per the germline V gene, CDR1 is SGHNT and CDR2 is YENEEA. The junction had 4 bases not matched to a gene; V was cut back by 4 bases and J by 4 bases. Here the CDR3 DNA reads TGTGCCAGCAGCTACAGGGGCTCAGGGGCCAACGTCCTGACTTTC. This gives the protein CASSYRGSGANVLTF.

This clone occurred once. The genes are TRBV3-1 (or the pseudogene TRBV3-2) and TRBJ1-6, with TRBD1 matching 9 bases. CDR3 size: 17 residues. CDR1 is LGHDT, CDR2 YNNKEL, per germline (reference sequence). J was trimmed by 8 bases and V by 4 bases; bases with no gene match: 12. The CDR3 DNA is TGTGCCAGCAGCCGGACAGGGGAGGGTGCCGCTTATTCACCCCTCCACTTT. Amino acids: CASSRTGEGAAYSPLHF.

This clone has a single count. The chain links TRBV28 to TRBJ1-5; 8 positions agree with TRBD1. This CDR3 has 16 residues. V lost 4 bases, J lost 4 bases, and 9 bases stayed unmatched. The germline V gene encodes CDR1 MDHEN and CDR2 SYDVKM. The CDR3 region is CASSYSGTGLNQPQHF. In DNA form, the CDR3 reads TGTGCCAGCAGTTACTCCGGGACAGGCTTAAATCAGCCCCAGCATTTT.

The genes are TRBV5-5 and TRBJ2-7; D unclear. The CDR3 runs 11 residues. Trimming cost V 3 bases and J 7 bases, with 8 bases left between them. From germline, CDR1 is SGHKS and CDR2 YYEKEE (reference sequence). The CDR3 reads CASSSRLEQYF. For the CDR3, the DNA is TGTGCCAGCAGCTCCAGGTTGGAGCAGTACTTC.

The J gene is TRBJ2-2, the V gene TRBV30; D might be TRBD2 (5 bases). The V gene lost 4 bases and the J gene lost 8 bases, with 17 bases spanning the gap. The CDR3 covers 14 residues. The germline V gene encodes CDR1 GTSNPN and CDR2 SVGIG (reference sequence). The CDR3 nucleotides read TGTGCCTGGACGAAGCGGACCGACCGGGGGGAGCTGTTTTTT. Translated, it gives CAWTKRTDRGELFF.

The rearrangement uses TRBV4-1 and TRBJ2-3, with D perhaps TRBD2 (6 bases). Germline CDR1 MGHRA, CDR2 YSYEKL. CDR3 length: 16 amino acids. Trimming cost V 3 bases and J 4 bases, with 17 bases left between them. The CDR3: CASSQLTSGVPDTQYF. The CDR3 nucleotides read TGCGCCAGCAGCCAGTTGACTAGTGGTGTGCCAGATACGCAGTATTTT.

In DNA, the CDR3 is TGTGCCAGCAGTCGGGACAGGCCGACGAACACCGGGGAGCTGTTTTTT. This encodes CASSRDRPTNTGELFF. The V gene is TRBV2, the J gene TRBJ2-2; 8 bases fit TRBD1. Losses at the gene ends were 5 bases for V and 0 bases for J; bases not matched to a gene: 5. The CDR3 length is 16 residues. Germline values: CDR1 SNHLY, CDR2 FYNNEI.